This T cell receptor (delta chain) derives from a study of Vδ1+ human thymocytes. Whole-study results and caveats: Despite high sort purity, roughly 21% of thymic T cell receptor delta sequences were Vdelta2. Many TRG clonotypes were shared between donors; TRD repertoires were essentially private. Thymic TRG and TRD repertoires appeared highly polyclonal.

Concerning this clone: No antigen is known for it.

CDR3 size: 18 residues. Germline CDR1 is TSWWSYY and CDR2 is QGS. V shed 0 bases, J shed 0 bases, and the junction held 10 bases outside the gene matches. Extracted RNA was reverse transcribed into cDNA. The CDR3 regions were amplified by multiplex PCR from V-gene primers to a constant-region primer. TCRdb re-called clones from the multiplex PCR reads using CATT. This sample has over 65,000 delta-chain clones, with 30% to 40% found just once. Alphabeta T cells were depleted, then CD3+ Vdelta1+ Vdelta2- thymocytes were FACS-sorted. Vdelta1+ thymocyte sorts reached between about 96% and 99.6% purity. Material for sequencing was Vdelta1+ gamma-delta thymocytes from the thymus. Subset defined: FACS-sorted CD3+ TCRalphabeta- TCRVdelta1+ TCRVdelta2- thymocytes. The chain links TRDV1 to TRDJ1; 7 bases agree with TRDD3. This TCR was recovered from a boy younger than two who had congenital heart surgery. CDR3 sequence (DNA): TGTGCTCTTGGGGAACTATCCACAACTGGGGATAACACCGATAAACTCATCTTT. It codes for CALGELSTTGDNTDKLIF.